The clone carrying this TCR beta chain has at least ten counts. Its specificity is unknown. The sample belongs to a study of CD8 T cells in ankylosing spondylitis. Quantitative 5'-RACE with molecular barcodes produced the TCR beta libraries. TCRdb recomputed calls from the 5' RACE reads with MiXCR, one row per CDR3 protein. The profile shows approximately 520,000 distinct CDR3 sequences, about 5% of them singletons. General study points: As for the disease-linked clones, they showed a CD8+ phenotype and occurred at relatively low frequencies in peripheral blood. Several of the motif variants were reported before in synovial fluid and blood from reactive arthritis. A TCR beta motif of under 10 highly homologous variants appeared characteristic of ankylosing spondylitis blood. Within matched ankylosing spondylitis synovial fluid, disease-linked clones were reportedly significantly enriched.

The receptor was derived from a male donor with ankylosing spondylitis. Specimen: blood, either unsorted or a sorted T cell fraction (not recorded which).

Written as DNA, the CDR3 is TGCAGTGCTAGCGCTAGCGGGAGCAGCAATGAGCAGTTCTTC. Residues: CSASASGSSNEQFF. The gene calls are TRBV20-1 and TRBJ2-1; 10 bases fit TRBD2. The CDR3 totals 14 residues. V dropped 3 bases and J dropped 6; count of bases not matched to a gene: 5. Germline CDR1 is DFQATT and CDR2 is SNEGSKA (reference sequence).